This T cell receptor (beta chain) was recovered during a study of blood T cell repertoires in COVID-19. Overall study: The cDNA or gDNA used as material had been derived from T cells, B-cell-depleted T cells, or PBMCs.

Original methodology: Cell counts per sample came from amplifying reference gene primers. Some clones are missing from TCRdb's copy, which holds only in-frame ones; the method was immunoSEQ multiplex PCR. The V and J calls and the clone size are those of that table, but D and trimming were determined from the DNA. The sample lists approximately 54,000 clones; approximately 82% were seen once. Sequencing used peripheral blood. This receptor was taken from a human donor in a cohort sampled during active COVID-19.

The CDR3 here is CASGVGATTGELFF. Written as DNA, the CDR3 is TGTGCCAGCGGGGTAGGGGCAACCACCGGGGAGCTGTTTTTT. The J gene is TRBJ2-2, the V gene TRBV6-6; possible D gene TRBD1, 5 bases. This CDR3 is built from 14 residues. Trimming removed 8 bases at V and 4 bases at J, with 14 bases between. Germline lookup yields CDR1 MNHNY and CDR2 SVGAGI (reference sequence).